The 26 T cell receptor beta chains below come from one sample, sequenced in a study of T cell repertoires in cytomegalovirus infection. Via MiXCR, TCRdb re-called the reads, giving one row per CDR3 protein. The data show some 940,000 distinct CDR3 sequences, around 30% seen once. No antigen is known for these receptors. The sample here was cultured CD8+ T cells from PBMCs, taken from culture after CMV antigen stimulation. The origin of the receptors is a human donor in good health (CMV status not recorded). Some clones in this sample may be carry-over from other donors' samples.

This chain links TRBV13 with TRBJ1-1; TRBD1 aligns across 9 bases. Trimming at V came to 5 bases and at J to 7 bases, leaving 8 bases not matched to a gene. Germline V lookup: CDR1 PRHDT, CDR2 FYEKMQ (reference sequence). The CDR3 spans 14 residues. The CDR3 spells CASSADRGSDEAFF. The CDR3 DNA is TGTGCCAGCAGCGCAGACAGGGGGTCTGATGAAGCTTTCTTT.

There are many counts of this clonotype. This sequence joins TRBV7-3 and TRBJ1-2; 9 positions agree with TRBD1. Trimming removed 6 bases from V and 7 bases from J; junction bases left unmatched: 6. CDR1 and CDR2 (germline): SGHTA, FQGTGA. This CDR3 has 13 residues. CDR3 amino acids: CASSAGQGSGYTF. The CDR3 DNA follows: TGTGCCAGCAGTGCTGGACAGGGGAGTGGCTACACCTTC.

The chain links TRBV19 to TRBJ1-1; D might be TRBD1 (5 bases). This CDR3 region has 13 residues. Germline-derived CDR1 and CDR2 are LNHDA and SQIVND (reference sequence). Trimming pared 7 bases from V and 5 bases from J, leaving 14 bases between. The chain's CDR3 is CASTIRGETEAFF. In DNA, the CDR3 is TGTGCCAGTACCATACGGGGGGAGACTGAAGCTTTCTTT.

J is TRBJ1-2 and V is TRBV7-3, with 10 bases matching TRBD1. The junction had 6 bases not matched to a gene; V was cut back by 5 bases and J by 0 bases. In germline, CDR1 is SGHTA, CDR2 FQGTGA. This CDR3 region has 16 residues. CDR3 bases: TGTGCCAGCAGCCCCAGACAGGGGGCCGCTAACTATGGCTACACCTTC. Protein sequence: CASSPRQGAANYGYTF. The variable domain in full, completed from reference TRBV7-3 and TRBJ1-2, reads GAGVSQTPSNKVTEKGKYVELRCDPISGHTALYWYRQSLGQGPEFLIYFQGTGAADDSGLPNDRFFAVRPEGSVSTLKIQRTERGDSAVYLCASSPRQGAANYGYTFGSGTRLTVV.

The rearrangement joins TRBV2 to TRBJ1-5, with D uncertain. CDR1 and CDR2 (germline): SNHLY, FYNNEI. The V end was cut by 2 bases, the J end by 2 bases, with 13 bases between. The CDR3 consists of 16 residues. As DNA, the CDR3 is TGTGCCAGCAGTGAAATAGGGAAATCGGGCAATCAGCCCCAGCATTTT. As protein: CASSEIGKSGNQPQHF.

The rearrangement joins TRBV27 to TRBJ2-5; 7 bases line up with TRBD1. This CDR3 is built from 14 residues. Germline V gives CDR1 MNHEY, CDR2 SMNVEV (reference sequence). V lost 3 bases, J lost 5 bases, and 6 bases stayed unmatched. The CDR3 here is CASSFGQAWETQYF. The DNA of the CDR3 is TGTGCCAGCAGTTTCGGACAGGCGTGGGAGACCCAGTACTTC.

A few counts support this clonotype. The chain carries TRBV6-1 and TRBJ2-7; 9 positions agree with TRBD1. CDR3 length: 16 amino acids. The V gene's germline CDR1 is MNHNS and CDR2 SASEGT. Germline trimming cut 2 bases from V and 2 bases from J; bases unmatched to any gene: 7. CDR3 sequence reads: CASSEPGQGPTYEQYV. The CDR3, as DNA: TGTGCCAGCAGTGAACCGGGACAGGGACCGACCTACGAGCAGTACGTC.

This clonotype came up many times. The chain links TRBV7-2 to TRBJ2-5; D gene ambiguous. Germline loops: CDR1 SGHTA, CDR2 FQGNSA. Trimming took off 3 bases at V and 2 bases at J, with 10 bases between the two ends. The CDR3 has 14 residues. The CDR3 reads CASSLLGTQETQYF. CDR3 bases: TGTGCCAGCAGCTTGCTGGGAACACAAGAGACCCAGTACTTC.

CDR3 DNA sequence: TGCGCCAGCAGCTTGGAAGGGACATCGGCCGACGATAGCAATCAGCCCCAGCATTTT. This sequence encodes CASSLEGTSADDSNQPQHF. The chain joins TRBV5-1 to TRBJ1-5, with a possible D match to TRBD1 (6 bases). The germline V gene encodes CDR1 SGHRS and CDR2 YFSETQ. The V end was cut by 0 bases, the J end by 0 bases, with 19 bases between. There are 19 residues in the CDR3.

The chain employs TRBV29-1 and TRBJ1-2; 7 bases fit TRBD1. J gave up 7 bases and V 7 bases, and 6 bases lay outside the gene matches. The CDR3 totals 11 residues. In germline, CDR1 is SQVTM, CDR2 ANQGSEA. CDR3 nucleotides: TGCAGCGACAGAGGGGGCCCTGGCTACACCTTC. Translation gives CSDRGGPGYTF. Variable domain in full (rest from reference TRBV29-1 and TRBJ1-2): SAVISQKPSRDICQRGTSLTIQCQVDSQVTMMFWYRQQPGQSLTLIATANQGSEATYESGFVIDKFPISRPNLTFSTLTVSNMSPEDSSIYLCSDRGGPGYTFGSGTRLTVV.

This clonotype was counted a few times. This chain links TRBV4-1 with TRBJ2-7, with a possible D match to TRBD2 (5 bases). The V end lost 0 bases, the J end lost 2 bases, and 8 bases lay between the germline ends. Germline V gene data show CDR1 as MGHRA and CDR2 as YSYEKL. The CDR3 is 14 amino acids. CDR3 DNA: TGCGCCAGCAGCCAAGACATGACTACCTACGAGCAGTACGTC. Its translation: CASSQDMTTYEQYV.

The V and J genes are TRBV24-1 and TRBJ1-5; D is perhaps TRBD1 (5 bases). CDR1 KGHDR and CDR2 SFDVKD come from the germline V gene. The CDR3 loop spans 16 amino acids. V was shortened by 5 bases and J by 6 bases, with 19 bases between the two germline ends. CDR3 protein: CATSGPRDGPSQPQHF. CDR3 sequence (DNA): TGTGCCACCAGTGGCCCGCGGGACGGACCCAGTCAGCCCCAGCATTTT.

This sequence joins TRBV12-3 or TRBV12-4 and TRBJ1-1; no firm D call. This CDR3 is 12 amino acids long. V lost 3 bases to trimming and J lost 7 bases, with 9 bases between them. CDR3 loop: CASSLSLDEAFF. CDR3 coding DNA: TGTGCCAGCAGTTTGAGTTTGGATGAAGCTTTCTTT.

The V call is TRBV10-3, the J call TRBJ2-1; 10 bases match TRBD2. CDR1 and CDR2 from the germline V gene are ENHRY and SYGVKD. This CDR3 is 15 amino acids long. Trimming took 6 bases from V and 5 from J; bases not matched to a gene: 7. In DNA, the CDR3 is TGTGCCATCAGAGGGGGAACTAGCGGGGACAATGAGCAGTTCTTC. It codes for CAIRGGTSGDNEQFF.

The V call is TRBV4-1, the J call TRBJ2-7; 8 positions agree with TRBD2. Germline values: CDR1 MGHRA, CDR2 YSYEKL. J lost 3 bases, V lost 4 bases, and 14 bases had no gene match. CDR3 length equals 17 residues. The CDR3: CASSPIVSAGGIYEQYF. The CDR3 nucleotides are TGCGCCAGCAGCCCGATTGTTAGTGCGGGGGGTATCTACGAGCAGTACTTC.

The rearrangement joins TRBV10-3 to TRBJ1-5; tentatively, D is TRBD1 (5 bases). The CDR3 consists of 14 residues. CDR1 is ENHRY, CDR2 SYGVKD, per germline. Trimming left V 9 bases short and J 0 bases short, with 12 bases between. The CDR3: CAISRDHSNQPQHF. As DNA, the CDR3 is TGTGCCATTTCGCGGGACCATAGCAATCAGCCCCAGCATTTT.

This clonotype appeared a few times. The chain uses TRBV9 and TRBJ2-3; D not resolved. The CDR3 length is 12 residues. Germline assignment: CDR1 SGDLS and CDR2 YYNGEE. Deletions cut 0 bases from V and 6 bases from J, with 5 bases between. The CDR3 protein is CASSVGVDTQYF. CDR3 nucleotide sequence: TGTGCCAGCAGCGTAGGGGTGGATACGCAGTATTTT.

The chain joins TRBV11-3 to TRBJ2-5, with D possibly TRBD2 on 7 matching bases. The V end was cut by 6 bases, the J end by 1 base, with 18 bases between. CDR1 is SGHNT, CDR2 YENEEA, per germline. The CDR3 spans 16 residues. Written as DNA, the CDR3 is TGTGCCAGCAGTCACCGTAAGGGGGGGGCCCAAGAGACCCAGTACTTC. This codes for CASSHRKGGAQETQYF.

The CDR3 loop reads CASSPSSITGELFF. The CDR3 region has the DNA TGTGCCAGCAGTCCATCTAGTATCACCGGGGAGCTGTTTTTT. The chain recombines TRBV28 with TRBJ2-2, with D unclear. Trimming removed 5 bases at V and 4 bases at J, with 11 bases between. The CDR3 consists of 14 residues. Per germline, CDR1 MDHEN and CDR2 SYDVKM. The full variable domain, its missing parts supplied by reference TRBV28 and TRBJ2-2, is DVKVTQSSRYLVKRTGEKVFLECVQDMDHENMFWYRQDPGLGLRLIYFSYDVKMKEKGDIPEGYSVSREKKERFSLILESASTNQTSMYLCASSPSSITGELFFGEGSRLTVL.

The chain combines TRBV20-1 with TRBJ2-3, with a possible D match to TRBD2 (5 bases). Germline loops: CDR1 DFQATT, CDR2 SNEGSKA (reference sequence). The CDR3 has 16 amino acids. Trimming took 0 bases from V and 6 from J, leaving 19 bases between them. The CDR3 region is CSARDPASFMADTQYF. The CDR3 DNA sequence: TGCAGTGCTAGAGATCCGGCTAGCTTCATGGCCGATACGCAGTATTTT.

There are a few counts of this clonotype. The chain joins TRBV7-6 to TRBJ1-4; weak D call: TRBD1 (5 bases). Trimming shortened V by 2 bases and J by 2 bases, and 18 bases separated the two germline ends. Germline V gene data show CDR1 as SGHVS and CDR2 as FNYEAQ. The CDR3 runs to 18 residues. Here the CDR3 reads CASSLLGGRAGTNEKLFF. The CDR3 DNA sequence: TGTGCCAGCAGCTTACTCGGGGGGAGGGCTGGGACTAATGAAAAACTGTTTTTT.

This clonotype appeared many times. The chain couples TRBV11-2 to TRBJ2-1; D ambiguous. The CDR3 runs 16 residues. The V end was cut by 0 bases, the J end by 3 bases, with 12 bases between. Per germline, CDR1 SGHAT and CDR2 FQNNGV. The CDR3 DNA reads TGTGCCAGCAGCTTAGATTGGCAGATTTTCTACAATGAGCAGTTCTTC. It is translated as CASSLDWQIFYNEQFF.

The chain is built from TRBV19 and TRBJ1-1; D gene unclear. Trimming removed 7 bases at V and 6 bases at J, with 9 bases between. The V gene's germline CDR1 is LNHDA and CDR2 SQIVND (reference sequence). CDR3 size: 11 residues. The CDR3 loop reads CASKKSSEAFF. CDR3 DNA: TGTGCCAGTAAAAAGTCGTCTGAAGCTTTCTTT.

This clonotype was detected many times. The chain carries TRBV19 and TRBJ2-7; D ambiguous. Germline V lookup: CDR1 LNHDA, CDR2 SQIVND (reference sequence). Deletions cut 8 bases from V and 3 bases from J, with 5 bases between. The CDR3 loop spans 10 amino acids. The CDR3 region is CASGDYEQYF. The CDR3 DNA is TGTGCCAGTGGGGACTACGAGCAGTACTTC.

This clonotype was recorded many times. The chain is built from TRBV7-2 and TRBJ2-7, with 8 bases that match TRBD2. The CDR3 spans 14 residues. Germline V gene sequence: CDR1 SGHTA, CDR2 FQGNSA. V shed 8 bases, J shed 2 bases, and the junction held 8 bases outside the gene matches. The CDR3 DNA sequence: TGTGCCAGCGGGGCTAGCGGGCGGACCTACGAGCAGTACTTC. It translates to CASGASGRTYEQYF.

The chain recombines TRBV4-1 with TRBJ1-5; no firm D call. This CDR3 contains 17 residues. V lost 2 bases to trimming and J lost 0 bases, with 14 bases between them. Looked up from germline, CDR1 is MGHRA and CDR2 is YSYEKL. DNA of the CDR3: TGCGCCAGCAGCCAAAGAGCAGGAGACCTTAGCAATCAGCCCCAGCATTTT. Protein: CASSQRAGDLSNQPQHF.